This entry lists 18 T cell receptor beta chains sequenced from one sample in a study of T cell responses to AZD1222 COVID-19 vaccine. Clones were read by immunoSEQ multiplex PCR, and TCRdb kept only the in-frame ones, dropping some. Of 200,000 or so clones in the sample, approximately 93% were seen once. This specimen was peripheral blood, taken 28 days after the second AZD1222 dose. The receptors here all came from an adult who received the AZD1222 COVID-19 vaccine.

This chain joins TRBV7-9 and TRBJ2-1, with D maybe TRBD1 (5 bases). CDR3 length: 13 residues. Trimming took 8 bases from V and 7 from J, leaving 15 bases between them. Germline CDR1 is SEHNR and CDR2 is FQNEAQ (reference sequence). CDR3 region: CASFIRGGNEQFF. In nucleotides, the CDR3 is TGTGCCAGCTTTATTAGGGGTGGAAATGAGCAGTTCTTC.

CDR3 in DNA: TGTGCCAGCAGCTTAATGGGACAGGGGCCGCTTAATTCACCCCTCCACTTT. Encoded protein: CASSLMGQGPLNSPLHF. V gene TRBV7-2 combines with J gene TRBJ1-6, with 10 positions matching TRBD1. The CDR3 has 17 amino acids. The trim removed 2 bases at V and 6 bases at J, leaving 7 bases unmatched. Germline lookup yields CDR1 SGHTA and CDR2 FQGNSA. Together with reference TRBV7-2 and TRBJ1-6, the CDR3 gives the full variable domain: GAGVSQSPSNKVTEKGKDVELRCDPISGHTALYWYRQSLGQGLEFLIYFQGNSAPDKSGLPSDRFSAERTGGSVSTLTIQRTQQEDSAVYLCASSLMGQGPLNSPLHFGNGTRLTVT.

V and J are TRBV11-2 and TRBJ1-1; D remains ambiguous. Germline lookup yields CDR1 SGHAT and CDR2 FQNNGV. The length of the CDR3 is 14 residues. V was pared by 0 bases and J by 0 bases, with 5 bases between. CDR3 loop: CASSLDAVNTEAFF. For the CDR3, the DNA is TGTGCCAGCAGCTTAGATGCAGTGAACACTGAAGCTTTCTTT.

The chain couples TRBV6-5 to TRBJ2-7, with 9 bases fitting TRBD1. Unmatched junction bases numbered 3, after V lost 8 bases and J lost 4 bases. CDR1 is MNHEY, CDR2 SVGAGI, per germline. The CDR3 is made up of 12 amino acids. CDR3 in amino acids: CASRDRAYEQYF. DNA of the CDR3: TGTGCCAGCCGGGACAGGGCATACGAGCAGTACTTC.

This rearrangement joins TRBV27 to TRBJ1-2, with D hard to call. CDR1 and CDR2 from the germline V gene are MNHEY and SMNVEV (reference sequence). The V end lost 3 bases, the J end lost 2 bases, and 7 bases lay between the germline ends. The CDR3 consists of 13 residues. The CDR3 region is CASSFRSNYGYTF. The CDR3 region has the DNA TGTGCCAGCAGTTTTAGGAGCAACTATGGCTACACCTTC.

This clone appeared a few times. The rearrangement links TRBV6-1 to TRBJ1-5, with D hard to call. V lost 1 base, J lost 0 bases, and 7 bases lay in between. The germline V gene has CDR1 MNHNS and CDR2 SASEGT. The CDR3 covers 15 residues. Here the CDR3 reads CASSEGSISNQPQHF. The CDR3 region has the DNA TGTGCCAGCAGTGAAGGGAGCATTAGCAATCAGCCCCAGCATTTT.

The rearrangement uses TRBV11-2 and TRBJ2-3; D call uncertain. Germline-derived CDR1 and CDR2 are SGHAT and FQNNGV. This CDR3 is built from 16 residues. Deletions cut 5 bases from V and 0 bases from J, with 15 bases between. CDR3 region: CASSLDRVRSTDTQYF. CDR3 in DNA: TGTGCCAGCAGCCTCGACCGTGTCCGCAGCACAGATACGCAGTATTTT.

The CDR3 sequence is CASSRGQGAVHQPQHF. The CDR3 bases are TGTGCCAGCAGCCGAGGGCAGGGAGCAGTCCATCAGCCCCAGCATTTT. The chain is built from TRBV7-8 and TRBJ1-5; perhaps TRBD1 as D (5 bases). V lost 5 bases to trimming and J lost 5 bases, with 19 bases between them. The CDR3 is made up of 16 amino acids. CDR1 is SGHVS and CDR2 is FQNEAQ in the germline V gene.

J is TRBJ2-3 and V is TRBV14; D ambiguous. The germline V gene encodes CDR1 SGHDN and CDR2 FVKESK. V was clipped by 0 bases and J by 3 bases, with 10 bases between them. The CDR3 sequence is 15 residues long. The CDR3 DNA reads as TGTGCCAGCAGCCAAGATCGCTGGTTTACAGATACGCAGTATTTT. Its translation is CASSQDRWFTDTQYF.

The rearrangement uses TRBV7-8 and TRBJ2-2; 7 nucleotides align to TRBD2. Unmatched junction bases numbered 6, after V lost 4 bases and J lost 1 base. Germline CDR1 and CDR2: SGHVS and FQNEAQ. The CDR3 sequence is 16 residues long. CDR3 protein: CASSSRGGGNTGELFF. CDR3 DNA sequence: TGTGCCAGCAGCTCTCGGGGCGGGGGGAACACCGGGGAGCTGTTTTTT.

The count of this clone is one. J is TRBJ1-1 and V is TRBV7-2; tentatively, D is TRBD1 (5 bases). From germline, CDR1 is SGHTA and CDR2 FQGNSA. V was trimmed by 5 bases and J by 5 bases, leaving 18 bases between them. The CDR3 is 15 residues long. The CDR3 DNA reads as TGTGCCAGCAGCCCTTTTCCTCGGGGCCGAACTGAAGCTTTCTTT. It is translated as CASSPFPRGRTEAFF.

The CDR3 region has the DNA TGTGCCAGCAGCCAAGCAGGGTTCTTCTACGAGCAGTACTTC. The encoded protein is CASSQAGFFYEQYF. The rearrangement uses TRBV3-1 (or the pseudogene TRBV3-2) and TRBJ2-7; D possibly corresponds to TRBD1 (5 bases). With 1 base removed from V and 3 bases from J, the gap between germline ends came to 10 bases. The CDR3 spans 14 residues. The germline V gene has CDR1 LGHDT and CDR2 YNNKEL (reference sequence).

The chain links TRBV6-5 to TRBJ2-1; D may be TRBD1 (5 bases). The germline CDR1 and CDR2 sequences are MNHEY and SVGAGI. This CDR3 contains 12 residues. Trimming pared 4 bases from V and 10 bases from J, leaving 11 bases between. The CDR3 sequence: CASSSPRQEQFF. The CDR3 coding sequence is TGTGCCAGCAGTTCCCCGCGACAGGAGCAGTTCTTC.

The V and J genes are TRBV28 and TRBJ1-2; no reliable D call. V shed 7 bases and J shed 4 bases, with 13 bases lying between them. Per the germline V gene, CDR1 is MDHEN and CDR2 is SYDVKM. This CDR3 has 13 residues. The CDR3 loop reads CASIQSTVYGYTF. The CDR3 coding sequence is TGTGCCAGCATCCAGAGCACCGTCTATGGCTACACCTTC.

This clone was seen a few times. The rearrangement joins TRBV10-3 to TRBJ2-2, with 7 bases that match TRBD1. From germline, CDR1 is ENHRY and CDR2 SYGVKD. This CDR3 is 16 amino acids long. V was pared by 0 bases and J by 5 bases, with 6 bases of the junction left unmatched. The CDR3 DNA is TGTGCCATCAGTGAGTCGACACAGGGGAGTACCGGGGAGCTGTTTTTT. Encoded protein: CAISESTQGSTGELFF.

This chain's CDR3 is CASSADRASEPQHF. The CDR3 DNA sequence: TGTGCCAGCAGCGCGGACAGGGCAAGTGAGCCCCAGCATTTT. This chain uses TRBV9 with TRBJ1-5; 8 bases line up with TRBD1. Germline V lookup: CDR1 SGDLS, CDR2 YYNGEE. The length of the CDR3 is 14 residues. Trimming removed 3 bases from V and 8 bases from J; junction bases left unmatched: 7.

This clone was recorded a few times. The gene calls are TRBV5-8 and TRBJ1-2; D remains ambiguous. V was cut by 0 bases and J by 8 bases, with 8 bases left in between. Per the germline V gene, CDR1 is SGHTS and CDR2 is YDEGEE. CDR3 length: 12 amino acids. The CDR3 coding sequence is TGTGCCAGCAGCTTGGGGGCTCGCGGCTACACCTTC. This gives the protein CASSLGARGYTF.

A single count supports this clone. This chain uses TRBV7-9 with TRBJ1-2; no firm D call. The CDR3 length is 14 residues. Germline-derived CDR1 and CDR2 are SEHNR and FQNEAQ (reference sequence). V lost 2 bases, J lost 6 bases, and 13 bases lay in between. CDR3 sequence: CASSLLPPGNGYTF. The CDR3 DNA sequence: TGTGCCAGCAGCTTACTCCCTCCTGGGAATGGCTACACCTTC.